A selection of T cell receptor beta chains follows, all from one sample in a study of T cells in Graves' hyperthyroidism and ophthalmopathy. Via MiXCR, TCRdb re-called the multiplex PCR reads, giving one row per CDR3 protein. The sample carries roughly 300,000 distinct CDR3 sequences, about 14% recorded once. Source material: blood. Every receptor here comes from a woman aged 25 to 39 with Graves' hyperthyroidism. Each CDR3 is given with its conserved first and last residue. The D gene is left open where the match is weak. Rows give clone size only sometimes, using once, few, many, or a class for an expanded clone.

V gene: TRBV12-3/TRBV12-4; clone size: many; D gene: TRBD2; J gene: TRBJ2-5; CDR3 protein: CASSLSLAGGLTPETQYF; CDR3 DNA: TGTGCCAGCAGTTTGTCACTAGCGGGAGGGCTTACCCCAGAGACCCAGTACTTC
V gene: TRBV5-1; clone size: -; D gene: -; J gene: TRBJ2-1; CDR3 protein: CASSLNPKGEQFF; CDR3 DNA: TGCGCCAGCAGCTTGAACCCAAAGGGCGAGCAGTTCTTC
V gene: TRBV3-1; clone size: many; D gene: -; J gene: TRBJ2-5; CDR3 protein: CASSQVRGTFMETQYF; CDR3 DNA: TGTGCCAGCAGCCAAGTGCGCGGGACGTTTATGGAGACCCAGTACTTC
V gene: TRBV30; clone size: -; D gene: -; J gene: TRBJ1-1; CDR3 protein: CAWSPFVGAGTEAFF; CDR3 DNA: TGTGCCTGGAGTCCTTTTGTGGGGGCAGGGACTGAAGCTTTCTTT
V gene: TRBV10-2; clone size: -; D gene: TRBD2; J gene: TRBJ2-2; CDR3 protein: CASSERGGTGELFF; CDR3 DNA: TGCGCCAGCAGTGAGCGGGGGGGGACCGGGGAGCTGTTTTTT
V gene: TRBV4-3; clone size: few; D gene: -; J gene: TRBJ1-2; CDR3 protein: CASSVTWVQDYGYTF; CDR3 DNA: TGCGCCAGCAGCGTGACATGGGTGCAAGACTATGGCTACACCTTC
V gene: TRBV14; clone size: few; D gene: -; J gene: TRBJ1-1; CDR3 protein: CASSQGAYRTEAFF; CDR3 DNA: TGTGCCAGCAGCCAAGGGGCCTACCGAACTGAAGCTTTCTTT
V gene: TRBV18; clone size: many; D gene: TRBD1; J gene: TRBJ1-2; CDR3 protein: CASSPEQGFGYTF; CDR3 DNA: TGTGCCAGCTCACCCGAACAGGGGTTTGGCTACACCTTC
V gene: TRBV29-1; clone size: -; D gene: -; J gene: TRBJ1-2; CDR3 protein: CSVEDRREDGYTF; CDR3 DNA: TGCAGCGTTGAAGATCGCCGTGAGGATGGCTACACCTTC
V gene: TRBV30; clone size: many; D gene: -; J gene: TRBJ1-2; CDR3 protein: CAWSVGQTNYGYTF; CDR3 DNA: TGTGCCTGGAGTGTCGGACAGACTAACTATGGCTACACCTTC
V gene: TRBV18; clone size: -; D gene: -; J gene: TRBJ1-4; CDR3 protein: CASSPGLGGEKLFF; CDR3 DNA: TGTGCCAGCTCACCGGGCCTAGGGGGTGAAAAACTGTTTTTT
V gene: TRBV28; clone size: many; D gene: -; J gene: TRBJ1-1; CDR3 protein: CASSSRGRGNTEAFF; CDR3 DNA: TGTGCCAGCAGTTCTAGGGGCAGGGGAAACACTGAAGCTTTCTTT
V gene: TRBV2; clone size: many; D gene: -; J gene: TRBJ2-4; CDR3 protein: CASDPRRGAKNIQYF; CDR3 DNA: TGTGCCAGCGACCCAAGGCGGGGAGCCAAAAACATTCAGTACTTC
V gene: TRBV7-9; clone size: few; D gene: -; J gene: TRBJ2-4; CDR3 protein: CASSSRQGPKNIQYF; CDR3 DNA: TGTGCCAGCAGCTCGCGTCAGGGGCCTAAAAACATTCAGTACTTC
V gene: TRBV4-1; clone size: -; D gene: TRBD1; J gene: TRBJ2-4; CDR3 protein: CASSHVGQDQNIQYF; CDR3 DNA: TGCGCCAGCAGCCATGTCGGACAGGATCAAAACATTCAGTACTTC
V gene: TRBV5-5; clone size: many; D gene: TRBD1; J gene: TRBJ1-1; CDR3 protein: CASSTRDREGTEAFF; CDR3 DNA: TGTGCCAGCAGCACCCGGGACAGGGAGGGCACTGAAGCTTTCTTT